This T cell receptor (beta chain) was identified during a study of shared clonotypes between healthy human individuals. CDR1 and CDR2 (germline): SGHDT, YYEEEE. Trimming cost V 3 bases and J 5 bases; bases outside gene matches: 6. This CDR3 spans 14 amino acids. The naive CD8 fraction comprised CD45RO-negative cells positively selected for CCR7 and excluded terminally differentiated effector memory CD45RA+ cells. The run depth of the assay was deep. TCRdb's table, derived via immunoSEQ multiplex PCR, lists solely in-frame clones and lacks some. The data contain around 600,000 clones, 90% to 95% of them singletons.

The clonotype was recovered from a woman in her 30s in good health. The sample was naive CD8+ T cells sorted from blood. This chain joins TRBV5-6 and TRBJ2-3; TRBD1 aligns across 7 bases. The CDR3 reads CASSSGTVLDTQYF. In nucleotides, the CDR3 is TGTGCCAGCAGCTCCGGGACAGTACTAGATACGCAGTATTTT.